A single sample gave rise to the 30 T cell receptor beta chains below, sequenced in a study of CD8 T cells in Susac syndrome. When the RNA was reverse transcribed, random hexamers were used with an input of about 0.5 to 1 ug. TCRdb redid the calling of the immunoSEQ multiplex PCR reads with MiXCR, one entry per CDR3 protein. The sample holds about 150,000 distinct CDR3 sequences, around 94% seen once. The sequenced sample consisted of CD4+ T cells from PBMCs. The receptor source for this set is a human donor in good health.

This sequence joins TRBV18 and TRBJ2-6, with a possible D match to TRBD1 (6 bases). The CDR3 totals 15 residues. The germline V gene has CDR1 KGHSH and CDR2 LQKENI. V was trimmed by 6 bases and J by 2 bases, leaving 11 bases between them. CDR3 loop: CASSRGQTGANVLTF. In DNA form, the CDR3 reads TGTGCCAGCTCGCGAGGACAGACTGGGGCCAACGTCCTGACTTTC.

The CDR3: CASSLVYGEAFF. In DNA form, the CDR3 reads TGTGCCAGCAGCTTGGTTTACGGTGAAGCTTTCTTT. The rearrangement joins TRBV5-6 to TRBJ1-1; D is unresolved. Germline-derived CDR1 and CDR2 are SGHDT and YYEEEE. Trimming removed 0 bases from V and 7 bases from J, with 7 bases in between. CDR3 length: 12 amino acids.

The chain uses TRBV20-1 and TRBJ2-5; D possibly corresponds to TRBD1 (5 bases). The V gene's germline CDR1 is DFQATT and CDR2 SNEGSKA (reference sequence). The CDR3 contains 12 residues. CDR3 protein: CSDDSSGKTQYF. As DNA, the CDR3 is TGCAGCGACGACAGTAGTGGAAAGACCCAGTACTTC.

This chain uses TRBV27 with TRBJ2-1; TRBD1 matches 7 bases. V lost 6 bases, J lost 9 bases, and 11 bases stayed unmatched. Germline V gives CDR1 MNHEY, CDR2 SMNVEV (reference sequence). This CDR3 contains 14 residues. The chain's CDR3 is CASRDRRGGTEQFF. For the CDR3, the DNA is TGTGCCAGCAGGGACAGGAGAGGGGGTACTGAGCAGTTCTTC.

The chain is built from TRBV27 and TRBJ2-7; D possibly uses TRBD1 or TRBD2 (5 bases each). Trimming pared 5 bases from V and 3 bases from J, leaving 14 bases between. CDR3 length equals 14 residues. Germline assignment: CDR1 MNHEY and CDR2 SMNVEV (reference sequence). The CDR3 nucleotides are TGTGCCAGCAGTACGCGGTCAGGGAGCTACGAGCAGTACTTC. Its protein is CASSTRSGSYEQYF.

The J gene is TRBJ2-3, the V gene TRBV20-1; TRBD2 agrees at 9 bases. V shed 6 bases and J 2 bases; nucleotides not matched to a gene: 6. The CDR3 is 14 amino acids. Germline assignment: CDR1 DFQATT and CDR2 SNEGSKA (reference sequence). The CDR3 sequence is CSARPSGNTDTQYF. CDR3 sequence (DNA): TGCAGTGCCAGACCTAGCGGGAACACAGATACGCAGTATTTT.

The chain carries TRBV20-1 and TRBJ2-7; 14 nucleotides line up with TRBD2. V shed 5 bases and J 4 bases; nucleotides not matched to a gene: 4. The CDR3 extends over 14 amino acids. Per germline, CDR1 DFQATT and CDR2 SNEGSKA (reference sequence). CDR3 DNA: TGCAGTGCTCAGACTAGCGGGAGGGCTTACGAGCAGTACTTC. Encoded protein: CSAQTSGRAYEQYF.

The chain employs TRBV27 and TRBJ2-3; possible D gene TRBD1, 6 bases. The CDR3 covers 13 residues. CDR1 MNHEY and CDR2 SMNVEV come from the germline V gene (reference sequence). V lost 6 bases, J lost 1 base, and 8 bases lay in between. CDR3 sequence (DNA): TGTGCCAGCAGATCAGGGGGCACAGATACGCAGTATTTT. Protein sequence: CASRSGGTDTQYF.

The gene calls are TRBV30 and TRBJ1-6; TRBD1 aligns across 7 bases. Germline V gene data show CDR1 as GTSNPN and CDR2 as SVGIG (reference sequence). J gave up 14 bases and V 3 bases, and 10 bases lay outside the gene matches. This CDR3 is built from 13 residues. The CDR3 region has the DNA TGTGCCTGGAGCAGACAGGGAATGGAAGCCCTCCACTTT. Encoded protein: CAWSRQGMEALHF.

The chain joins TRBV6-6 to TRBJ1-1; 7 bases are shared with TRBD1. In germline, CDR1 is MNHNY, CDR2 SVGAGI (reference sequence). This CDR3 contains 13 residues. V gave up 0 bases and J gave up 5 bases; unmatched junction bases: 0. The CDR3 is CASSYSTGTEAFF. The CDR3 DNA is TGTGCCAGCAGTTACTCGACAGGGACTGAAGCTTTCTTT.

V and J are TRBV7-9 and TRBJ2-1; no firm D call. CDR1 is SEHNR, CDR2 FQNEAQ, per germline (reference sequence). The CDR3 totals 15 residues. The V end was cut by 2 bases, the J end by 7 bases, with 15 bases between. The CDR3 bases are TGTGCCAGCAGCTTACTGGCGGTCCTGGGGAATGAGCAGTTCTTC. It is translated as CASSLLAVLGNEQFF.

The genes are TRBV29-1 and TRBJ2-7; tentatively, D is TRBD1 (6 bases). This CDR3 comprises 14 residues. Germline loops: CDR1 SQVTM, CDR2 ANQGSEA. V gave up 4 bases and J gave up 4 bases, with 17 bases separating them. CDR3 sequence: CSVVSAGEGYEQYF. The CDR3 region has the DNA TGCAGCGTTGTATCGGCAGGGGAAGGGTACGAGCAGTACTTC.

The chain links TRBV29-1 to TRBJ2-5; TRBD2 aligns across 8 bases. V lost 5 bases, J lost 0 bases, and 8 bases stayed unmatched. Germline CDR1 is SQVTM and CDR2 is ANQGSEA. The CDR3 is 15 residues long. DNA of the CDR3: TGCAGCGTTCCTCCTAGCGGGTCGTACCAAGAGACCCAGTACTTC. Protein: CSVPPSGSYQETQYF.

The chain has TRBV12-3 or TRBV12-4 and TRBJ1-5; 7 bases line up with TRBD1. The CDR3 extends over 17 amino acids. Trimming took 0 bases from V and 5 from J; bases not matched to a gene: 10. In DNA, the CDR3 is TGTGCCAGCAGTTTAGCGGCATGGGGACAGCGACATCAGCCCCAGCATTTT. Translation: CASSLAAWGQRHQPQHF.

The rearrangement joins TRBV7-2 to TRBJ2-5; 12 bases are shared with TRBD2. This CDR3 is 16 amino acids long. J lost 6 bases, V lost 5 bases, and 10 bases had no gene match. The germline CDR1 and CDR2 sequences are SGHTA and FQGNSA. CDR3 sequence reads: CASSQSTSGSGKTQYF. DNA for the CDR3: TGTGCCAGCAGCCAATCGACTAGCGGGAGTGGCAAGACCCAGTACTTC. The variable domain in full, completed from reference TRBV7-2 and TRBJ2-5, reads GAGVSQSPSNKVTEKGKDVELRCDPISGHTALYWYRQSLGQGLEFLIYFQGNSAPDKSGLPSDRFSAERTGGSVSTLTIQRTQQEDSAVYLCASSQSTSGSGKTQYFGPGTRLLVL.

In DNA form, the CDR3 reads TGTGCCAGCAGCTTAAATACTCTGGAGCAGTTCTTC. It encodes CASSLNTLEQFF. This chain uses TRBV7-9 with TRBJ2-1; D is unclear. The V and J ends lost 2 bases and 10 bases respectively, with 9 bases between them. CDR3 length equals 12 residues. Germline CDR1 reads SEHNR; CDR2 reads FQNEAQ (reference sequence).

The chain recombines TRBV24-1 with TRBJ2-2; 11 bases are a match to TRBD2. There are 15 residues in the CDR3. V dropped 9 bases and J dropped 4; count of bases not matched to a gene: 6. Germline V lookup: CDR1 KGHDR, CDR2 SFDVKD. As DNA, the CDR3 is TGTGCCACCGGGACCGGGACTAGCGGCACCGGGGAGCTGTTTTTT. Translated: CATGTGTSGTGELFF.

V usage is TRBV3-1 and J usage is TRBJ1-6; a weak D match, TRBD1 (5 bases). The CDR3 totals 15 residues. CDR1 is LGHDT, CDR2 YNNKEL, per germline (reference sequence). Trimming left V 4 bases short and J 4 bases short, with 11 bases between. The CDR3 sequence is CASSLIDSYNSPLHF. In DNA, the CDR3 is TGTGCCAGCAGCCTAATCGACAGTTATAATTCACCCCTCCACTTT.

The CDR3 reads CASSLGQRETETQYF. The CDR3 DNA sequence: TGTGCCAGCAGTTTGGGCCAGCGGGAGACTGAGACCCAGTACTTC. This chain uses TRBV12-3 or TRBV12-4 with TRBJ2-5; TRBD2 matches at 8 bases. The CDR3 covers 15 residues. Trimming took 3 bases from V and 5 from J; bases not matched to a gene: 8.

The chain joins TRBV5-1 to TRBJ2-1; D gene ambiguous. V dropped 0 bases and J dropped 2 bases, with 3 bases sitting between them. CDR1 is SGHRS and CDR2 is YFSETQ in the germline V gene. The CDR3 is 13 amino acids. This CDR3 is CASSLVTYNEQFF. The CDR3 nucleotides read TGCGCCAGCAGCTTGGTGACCTACAATGAGCAGTTCTTC.

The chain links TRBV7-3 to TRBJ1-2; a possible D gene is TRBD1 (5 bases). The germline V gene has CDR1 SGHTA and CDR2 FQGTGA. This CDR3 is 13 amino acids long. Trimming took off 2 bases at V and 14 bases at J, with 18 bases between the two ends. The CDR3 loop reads CASSLFSGAEGTF. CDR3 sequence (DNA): TGTGCCAGCAGCTTATTCTCTGGGGCGGAGGGGACCTTC.

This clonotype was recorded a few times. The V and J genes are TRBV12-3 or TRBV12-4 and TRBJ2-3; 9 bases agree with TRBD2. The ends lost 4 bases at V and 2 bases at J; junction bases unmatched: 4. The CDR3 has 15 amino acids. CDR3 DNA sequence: TGTGCCAGCAGTTCATTAGCGGGAGTCACAGATACGCAGTATTTT. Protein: CASSSLAGVTDTQYF.

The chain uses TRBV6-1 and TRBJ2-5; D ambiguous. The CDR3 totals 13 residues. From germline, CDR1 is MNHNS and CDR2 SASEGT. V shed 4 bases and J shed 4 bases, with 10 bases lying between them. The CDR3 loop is CASSVIARETQYF. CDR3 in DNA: TGTGCCAGCAGTGTTATAGCCCGAGAGACCCAGTACTTC.

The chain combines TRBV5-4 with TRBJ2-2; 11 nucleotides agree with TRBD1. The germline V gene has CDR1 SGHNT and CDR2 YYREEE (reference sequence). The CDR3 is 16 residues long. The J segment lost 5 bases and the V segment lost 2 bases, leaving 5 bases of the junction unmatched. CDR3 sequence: CASSFGQGALTGELFF. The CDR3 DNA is TGTGCCAGCAGCTTTGGACAGGGGGCCCTAACCGGGGAGCTGTTTTTT.

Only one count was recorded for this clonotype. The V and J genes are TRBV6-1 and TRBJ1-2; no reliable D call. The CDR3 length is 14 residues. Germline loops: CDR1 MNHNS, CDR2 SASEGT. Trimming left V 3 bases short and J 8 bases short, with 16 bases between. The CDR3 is CASSDLVLTGGYTF. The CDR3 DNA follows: TGTGCCAGCAGTGACCTAGTCCTAACGGGAGGCTACACCTTC.

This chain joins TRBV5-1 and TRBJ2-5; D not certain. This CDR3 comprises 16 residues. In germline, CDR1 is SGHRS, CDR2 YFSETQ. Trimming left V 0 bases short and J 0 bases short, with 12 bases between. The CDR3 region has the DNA TGCGCCAGCAGCTTGGCCTCGGGCCGAAACCAAGAGACCCAGTACTTC. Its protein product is CASSLASGRNQETQYF.

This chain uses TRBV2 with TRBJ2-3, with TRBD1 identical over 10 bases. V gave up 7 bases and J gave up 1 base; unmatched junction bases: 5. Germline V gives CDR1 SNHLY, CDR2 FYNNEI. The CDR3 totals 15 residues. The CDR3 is CASTRGTGGTDTQYF. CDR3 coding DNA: TGTGCCAGCACCCGGGGGACAGGGGGCACAGATACGCAGTATTTT.

CDR3 residues: CASLIGGRGSTDTQYF. CDR3 in DNA: TGTGCCAGCCTTATAGGGGGGCGGGGCAGCACAGATACGCAGTATTTT. This chain connects TRBV7-2 to TRBJ2-3, with D perhaps matching TRBD1 or TRBD2 (6 bases each). Germline-derived CDR1 and CDR2 are SGHTA and FQGNSA. The CDR3 extends over 16 amino acids. V was cut by 8 bases and J by 0 bases, with 18 bases left in between.

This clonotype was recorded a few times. The CDR3 spells CASSPIPGTGLNQPQHF. The CDR3 nucleotides read TGTGCCAGCTCACCAATTCCCGGGACAGGGCTGAATCAGCCCCAGCATTTT. The chain carries TRBV18 and TRBJ1-5; TRBD1 matches at 9 bases. The CDR3 length is 17 residues. The V gene end was trimmed by 2 bases and the J gene end by 4 bases; junction bases not matched to a gene: 9. Germline CDR1 KGHSH, CDR2 LQKENI.

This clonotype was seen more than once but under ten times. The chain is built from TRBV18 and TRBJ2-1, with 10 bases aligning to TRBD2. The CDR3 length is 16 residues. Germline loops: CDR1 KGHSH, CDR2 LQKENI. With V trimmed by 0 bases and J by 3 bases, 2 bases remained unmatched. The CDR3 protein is CASSPPSGRNYNEQFF. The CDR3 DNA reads TGTGCCAGCTCACCACCTAGCGGGAGGAACTACAATGAGCAGTTCTTC.